This TCR beta chain emerged from a study of beta chain features in type 1 diabetes. The study's findings and limits: TCRB CDR3s from Type 1 diabetes patients were moderately but significantly shorter in all four CD4+ subsets.

Since all of the isolated RNA was reverse transcribed, expressed TCRB transcripts were what got sequenced. The repertoire was sequenced with immunoSEQ multiplex PCR; TCRdb's copy has only in-frame clones and lacks some. Of hundreds of thousands of clones listed, 13% are singletons. Worth noting for this clone: The antigen remains undetermined.

The V and J ends lost 5 bases and 5 bases respectively, with 16 bases between them. The CDR3 runs 14 residues. The germline gives CDR1 KGHSH, CDR2 LQKENI. Sequencing was performed on naive CD4+ T cells from blood. This TCR was sampled from a man aged 18 to 30 with type 1 diabetes. The chain recombines TRBV18 with TRBJ2-7; D may be TRBD1 or TRBD2 (5 bases each). The chain's CDR3 is CASSNWDGVDEQYF. The CDR3 DNA follows: TGTGCCAGCTCAAACTGGGACGGAGTGGACGAGCAGTACTTC.